The 24 T cell receptor beta chains below come from one sample, sequenced in a study of sequential checkpoint blockade in melanoma. The sample's treatment: randomized to nivolumab then ipilimumab (arm A) or the reverse (arm B). Only in-frame clones appear in the TCRdb table, and some are missing; sequencing was by immunoSEQ multiplex PCR. The profile shows nearly 5,000 clones, around 25% of them singletons. The source was tumor tissue (inferred from file names), collected from a patient given nivolumab and ipilimumab in sequence. These receptors all come from a human donor with melanoma.

This clone is medium-sized. The chain combines TRBV4-1 with TRBJ1-2; D uncertain. The CDR3 is 15 residues long. V gave up 1 base and J gave up 2 bases, with 11 bases separating them. Germline CDR1 reads MGHRA; CDR2 reads YSYEKL. CDR3 amino acids: CASSQAGAGNYGYTF. CDR3 sequence (DNA): TGCGCCAGCAGCCAAGCTGGAGCGGGGAACTATGGCTACACCTTC.

This chain joins TRBV1 and TRBJ1-1; whether TRBD1, the table's D call, matches the DNA was not checked. TRBV1 has pseudogene status. CDR3 length: 17 residues. CDR3 in amino acids: CASSRHRTASSDTEAFF. As DNA, the CDR3 is TGCGCCAGCAGCCGTCACAGGACGGCGAGTTCAGACACTGAAGCTTTCTTT.

V gene TRBV19 combines with J gene TRBJ1-1; D call uncertain. There are 19 residues in the CDR3. V was shortened by 8 bases and J by 4 bases, with 32 bases between the two germline ends. CDR1 and CDR2 from the germline V gene are LNHDA and SQIVND (reference sequence). This chain's CDR3 is CASGEPVASALSGATEAFF. The CDR3 DNA reads TGTGCCAGTGGTGAACCAGTAGCTTCGGCCCTATCCGGAGCCACTGAAGCTTTCTTT.

The chain recombines TRBV6-8 with TRBJ1-2; perhaps TRBD1 as D (5 bases). Deletions cut 5 bases from V and 4 bases from J, with 14 bases between. This CDR3 has 14 amino acids. Germline CDR1 reads MNHGY; CDR2 reads SAAAGT. The CDR3 loop is CASSEGLGAYGYTF. CDR3 bases: TGTGCCAGCAGTGAGGGTTTAGGGGCCTATGGCTACACCTTC.

By proportion, this clone is large. This chain uses TRBV6-8 with TRBJ2-5; 9 bases are a match to TRBD2. CDR1 and CDR2 from the germline V gene are MNHGY and SAAAGT. This CDR3 is 15 amino acids long. The ends lost 5 bases at V and 0 bases at J; junction bases unmatched: 4. The DNA for the CDR3 is TGTGCCAGCAGTCGTAGCGGGGGTTACCAAGAGACCCAGTACTTC. This sequence encodes CASSRSGGYQETQYF.

This clone was observed at least ten times. The chain combines TRBV11-3 with TRBJ2-5; possibly TRBD1 for D (6 bases). Trimming shortened V by 6 bases and J by 7 bases, and 21 bases separated the two germline ends. From germline, CDR1 is SGHNT and CDR2 YENEEA. The CDR3 contains 15 residues. The CDR3 protein is CASSYKRTDWGTQYF. The CDR3 nucleotides read TGTGCCAGCAGTTACAAACGGACAGACTGGGGGACCCAGTACTTC.

By share, this clone counts as medium-sized. The V and J genes are TRBV11-3 and TRBJ1-5; the D gene is possibly TRBD1 (5 bases). The CDR3 covers 15 residues. V was pared by 4 bases and J by 2 bases, with 12 bases between. CDR1 SGHNT and CDR2 YENEEA come from the germline V gene. CDR3 loop: CASSSTGSRNQPQHF. The CDR3 bases are TGTGCCAGCAGCTCCACAGGCTCCCGCAATCAGCCCCAGCATTTT.

The chain couples TRBV19 to TRBJ1-2; no clear D. This CDR3 has 12 residues. Per the germline V gene, CDR1 is LNHDA and CDR2 is SQIVND (reference sequence). V was pared by 6 bases and J by 1 base, with 6 bases between. As DNA, the CDR3 is TGTGCCAGTAGAGACCTTAACTATGGCTACACCTTC. As protein: CASRDLNYGYTF.

This clone has a handful of counts. V and J are TRBV19 and TRBJ1-1; 10 bases fit TRBD1. Trimming took 4 bases from V and 6 from J; bases not matched to a gene: 2. This CDR3 has 13 residues. Per germline, CDR1 LNHDA and CDR2 SQIVND (reference sequence). DNA for the CDR3: TGTGCCAGTAGTAGACAGGGGGCATCTGAAGCTTTCTTT. This encodes CASSRQGASEAFF.

This clone is judged medium-sized (0.01 to 0.1%). The rearrangement links TRBV10-2 to TRBJ1-1, with a weak D call TRBD1 (6 bases). Per the germline V gene, CDR1 is WSHSY and CDR2 is SAAADI. This CDR3 spans 14 amino acids. V gave up 8 bases and J gave up 2 bases, with 15 bases separating them. The DNA of the CDR3 is TGCGCCAGCGGATCGACAGGCCCCAACACTGAAGCTTTCTTT. Amino acids: CASGSTGPNTEAFF.

V and J are TRBV12-5 and TRBJ2-7; no definite D call. CDR1 is LGHNT and CDR2 is FRNRAP in the germline V gene. The length of the CDR3 is 14 residues. The CDR3 protein is CASKRNRDSYEQYF. The DNA for the CDR3 is TGTGCCAGCAAACGTAACAGAGATAGCTACGAGCAGTACTTC.

In DNA, the CDR3 is TGTGCCAGCTCACCAACGGAGAACACTGAAGCTTTCTTT. Its protein is CASSPTENTEAFF. The chain recombines TRBV18 with TRBJ1-1; D is unresolved. Germline V gene sequence: CDR1 KGHSH, CDR2 LQKENI. The CDR3 consists of 13 residues. The ends were cut back, 2 bases at V and 1 base at J, with 5 bases in the middle.

This clone was picked up many times. The CDR3 here is CASSRGPNSPLHF. The CDR3 region has the DNA TGTGCCAGCAGCCGAGGGCCGAATTCACCCCTCCACTTT. The chain joins TRBV7-1 to TRBJ1-6; unclear D gene. TRBV7-1 is flagged as an ORF with uncertain function. The length of the CDR3 is 13 residues. V lost 5 bases, J lost 7 bases, and 9 bases lay in between.

The rearrangement joins TRBV23-1 to TRBJ2-3; possibly TRBD1 or TRBD2 for D (6 bases each). TRBV23-1 is marked as an open reading frame, function uncertain. There are 13 residues in the CDR3. Between the trimmed V and J ends, which lost 4 bases and 5 bases, there was a span of 10 bases. CDR3 loop: CASSPGAGDTQYF. In nucleotides, the CDR3 is TGCGCCAGCAGTCCGGGGGCCGGAGATACGCAGTATTTT.

This clone rates as medium-sized (0.01 to 0.1%). The V gene is TRBV11-3, the J gene TRBJ1-1, with 7 bases lining up with TRBD1. Losses at the gene ends were 1 base for V and 4 bases for J; bases not matched to a gene: 3. This CDR3 has 14 amino acids. In germline, CDR1 is SGHNT, CDR2 YENEEA. The CDR3 spells CASSLGTGATEAFF. The CDR3 DNA follows: TGTGCCAGCAGCTTAGGGACAGGTGCCACTGAAGCTTTCTTT.

In its sample, this clone was seen a few times. V is TRBV23-1 and J is TRBJ1-1; D is possibly TRBD1 (6 bases). TRBV23-1 is reported as an ORF; its role is uncertain. Trimming took 6 bases from V and 7 from J, leaving 15 bases between them. The CDR3 covers 13 residues. The CDR3 here is CASSKKTGSEAFF. The CDR3 DNA reads as TGCGCCAGCAGCAAAAAAACAGGGAGTGAAGCTTTCTTT.

The V gene is TRBV5-1, the J gene TRBJ2-2; tentative D call: TRBD2 (5 bases). Per germline, CDR1 SGHRS and CDR2 YFSETQ. Between the trimmed V and J ends, which lost 7 bases and 1 base, there was a span of 11 bases. CDR3 length: 14 residues. CDR3 sequence: CASREIGNTGELFF. The CDR3 DNA sequence: TGCGCCAGCCGGGAAATCGGGAACACCGGGGAGCTGTTTTTT.

The chain joins TRBV18 to TRBJ2-7; a possible D gene is TRBD2 (6 bases). The CDR3 loop spans 16 amino acids. V lost 4 bases to trimming and J lost 0 bases, with 16 bases between them. Per the germline V gene, CDR1 is KGHSH and CDR2 is LQKENI. The CDR3 region has the DNA TGTGCCAGCTCACGAAAGGTCGGGAGTAGCTCCTACGAGCAGTACTTC. This codes for CASSRKVGSSSYEQYF. Supplemented by reference TRBV18 and TRBJ2-7, the full variable domain reads NAGVMQNPRHLVRRRGQEARLRCSPMKGHSHVYWYRQLPEEGLKFMVYLQKENIIDESGMPKERFSAEFPKEGPSILRIQQVVRGDSAAYFCASSRKVGSSSYEQYFGPGTRLTVT.

J is TRBJ1-5 and V is TRBV6-8; no reliable D call. Germline values: CDR1 MNHGY, CDR2 SAAAGT. This CDR3 is 12 amino acids long. V was shortened by 4 bases and J by 6 bases, with 7 bases between the two germline ends. The CDR3 DNA is TGTGCCAGCAGTTCCAGTCTTCAGCCCCAGCATTTT. Its protein is CASSSSLQPQHF.

CDR3 residues: CASSLDRSLTYEQYF. The CDR3 nucleotides are TGTGCCAGCAGCTTAGACAGGTCGCTCACCTACGAGCAGTACTTC. The chain joins TRBV11-3 to TRBJ2-7; D gene unclear. The V end was cut by 0 bases, the J end by 2 bases, with 11 bases between. The CDR3 covers 15 residues. Germline-derived CDR1 and CDR2 are SGHNT and YENEEA.

This clone is labeled medium-sized (0.01 to 0.1%). The chain is built from TRBV10-3 and TRBJ1-1, with D perhaps TRBD1 (6 bases). The V end lost 1 base, the J end lost 3 bases, and 12 bases lay between the germline ends. This CDR3 has 15 amino acids. The germline gives CDR1 ENHRY, CDR2 SYGVKD. CDR3 bases: TGTGCCATCAGTGAGTTCTCAGGGGCGGACACTGAAGCTTTCTTT. Translation: CAISEFSGADTEAFF.

J is TRBJ2-3 and V is TRBV19, with 8 bases lining up with TRBD1. Germline CDR1 reads LNHDA; CDR2 reads SQIVND (reference sequence). The CDR3 is 15 residues long. Unmatched junction bases numbered 2, after V lost 3 bases and J lost 0 bases. DNA for the CDR3: TGTGCCAGTAGTATGGACAGGGCTAGCACAGATACGCAGTATTTT. The encoded protein is CASSMDRASTDTQYF.

The chain uses TRBV19 and TRBJ1-1; a weak D match, TRBD1 (6 bases). This CDR3 is built from 15 residues. Per germline, CDR1 LNHDA and CDR2 SQIVND (reference sequence). Trimming took off 1 base at V and 6 bases at J, with 15 bases between the two ends. CDR3 in amino acids: CASSIARDKPPEAFF. Written as DNA, the CDR3 is TGTGCCAGTAGTATAGCCCGGGACAAGCCCCCTGAAGCTTTCTTT.

The CDR3, as DNA: TGTGCCACCAGCAGAGGGATCAGGGGAGGTGGCAATCAGCCCCAGCATTTT. It is translated as CATSRGIRGGGNQPQHF. The genes are TRBV15 and TRBJ1-5; TRBD1 is a possible D gene (6 bases). The V end lost 1 base, the J end lost 2 bases, and 15 bases lay between the germline ends. Germline CDR1 and CDR2: LNHNV and YYDKDF (reference sequence). The CDR3 is 17 residues long.